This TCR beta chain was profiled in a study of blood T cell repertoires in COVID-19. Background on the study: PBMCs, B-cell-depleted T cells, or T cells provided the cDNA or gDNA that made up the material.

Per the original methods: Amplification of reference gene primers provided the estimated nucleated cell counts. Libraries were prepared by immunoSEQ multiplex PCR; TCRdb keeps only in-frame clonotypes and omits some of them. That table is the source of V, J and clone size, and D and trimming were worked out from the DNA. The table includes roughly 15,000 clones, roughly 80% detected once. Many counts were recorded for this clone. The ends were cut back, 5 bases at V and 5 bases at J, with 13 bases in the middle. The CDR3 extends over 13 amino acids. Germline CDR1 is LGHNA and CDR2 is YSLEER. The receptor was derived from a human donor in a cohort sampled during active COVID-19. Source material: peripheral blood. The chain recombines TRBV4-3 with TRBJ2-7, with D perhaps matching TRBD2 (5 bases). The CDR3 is CASSRLPRDEQYF. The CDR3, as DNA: TGCGCCAGCAGCAGGCTACCGCGGGACGAGCAGTACTTC.